A selection of T cell receptor beta chains follows, all from one sample in a study of OX40 agonist ivuxolimab in advanced cancers. Repertoires were generated with immunoSEQ multiplex PCR, while TCRdb's copy carries only in-frame clones and drops some. The data contain more than 65,000 clones, approximately 90% of them singletons. Sample: CD4+ or CD8+ T cells sorted from blood, taken in a trial of the OX40 agonist ivuxolimab. Receptor source: an adult with an advanced solid tumor such as melanoma, head and neck, liver or kidney cancer. The CDR3 runs from the conserved cysteine through the conserved F or W. Each record gives: V gene, D gene, J gene, clone size, CDR3 protein, CDR3 DNA. The D gene is left open where the match is weak. A row's size may be missing; if present it is once, few, many or a size class.

TRBV19	TRBD1	TRBJ1-5	NA	CASKSRDRYQPQHF	TGTGCCAGTAAGTCCCGGGACAGATATCAGCCCCAGCATTTT
TRBV27	NA	TRBJ2-5	NA	CASSRLRHPPGVETQYF	TGTGCCAGCAGTCGCCTAAGGCATCCCCCTGGGGTGGAGACCCAGTACTTC
TRBV5-1	NA	TRBJ2-1	NA	CASSLDGSYNEQFF	TGCGCCAGCAGCTTAGATGGATCCTACAATGAGCAGTTCTTC
TRBV7-2	NA	TRBJ1-1	NA	CASSPRTMNTEAFF	TGTGCCAGCAGCCCTAGAACCATGAACACTGAAGCTTTCTTT
TRBV18	TRBD1	TRBJ1-2	NA	CASSPLPRTGLGGYTF	TGTGCCAGCTCACCGCTACCCCGGACAGGCCTGGGTGGCTACACCTTC
TRBV9	TRBD2	TRBJ2-1	NA	CASSVGPSSGDEQFF	TGTGCCAGCAGCGTAGGACCGTCTAGCGGGGATGAGCAGTTCTTC
TRBV19	NA	TRBJ1-5	NA	CASSPAGNYQPQHF	TGTGCCAGTTCTCCGGCCGGGAACTATCAGCCCCAGCATTTT
TRBV6-5	TRBD1	TRBJ1-1	NA	CASTEDRVNTEAFF	TGTGCCAGCACTGAAGACAGGGTCAACACTGAAGCTTTCTTT
TRBV5-1	TRBD1	TRBJ2-7	NA	CASSFWTGPSYEQYF	TGCGCCAGCAGCTTCTGGACAGGGCCCTCCTACGAGCAGTACTTC
TRBV5-4	NA	TRBJ1-2	NA	CASSSDNYGYTF	TGTGCCAGCAGCTCCGACAACTATGGCTACACCTTC
TRBV29-1	NA	TRBJ2-7	NA	CSVATAGPYEQYF	TGCAGCGTTGCGACGGCAGGGCCCTACGAGCAGTACTTC
TRBV5-6	TRBD1	TRBJ1-1	NA	CASSLAGQVRSTEAFF	TGTGCCAGCAGCTTGGCAGGACAGGTGCGATCCACTGAAGCTTTCTTT
TRBV6-1	NA	TRBJ1-2	NA	CASSTNYGYTF	TGTGCCAGCTCTACTAACTATGGCTACACCTTC
TRBV18	TRBD1	TRBJ2-3	once	CASLRTGGGTDTQYF	TGTGCCAGCTTACGGACAGGGGGAGGCACAGATACGCAGTATTTT
TRBV2	NA	TRBJ1-5	NA	CASSEDSLISQPQHF	TGTGCCAGCAGTGAGGACAGTCTGATAAGTCAGCCCCAGCATTTT
TRBV5-1	NA	TRBJ2-1	NA	CASSPDSHPDNEQFF	TGCGCCAGCAGCCCGGACAGCCACCCCGACAATGAGCAGTTCTTC
TRBV25-1	NA	TRBJ2-7	once	CASSEYGEAYEQYF	TGTGCCAGCAGTGAATACGGGGAGGCCTACGAGCAGTACTTC
TRBV6-6	NA	TRBJ1-6	NA	CASGLSPLHF	TGTGCCAGCGGGTTATCACCCCTCCACTTT